Listed below are T cell receptor beta chains from one sample, sequenced in a study of cytomegalovirus exposure and HLA in healthy donors. The protocol was immunoSEQ multiplex PCR, while the TCRdb copy is restricted to in-frame clones and leaves out a portion. The sample has about 120,000 clones, around 63% seen once. Material for sequencing was PBMCs. The receptors derive from a man in his forties in good health and CMV-seropositive. CDR3s include the opening cysteine and the closing phenylalanine or tryptophan.

>TRBV6-5|TRBJ1-1
CASIAPGWNTEAFF
>TRBV6-1|TRBJ1-5
CASSDRVGQPQHF
>TRBV5-6|TRBJ1-3
CASSWGGSVSGNTIYF
>TRBV4-1|TRBJ2-2
CASSPQGTSGGPMNTGELFF
>TRBV7-9|TRBJ2-2
CASSLQGHGELFF
>TRBV5-1|TRBJ1-2
CASSLGADPYGYTF
>TRBV15|TRBJ2-2
CATSRSGQSTGELFF
>TRBV21-1|TRBJ1-5
CASNTPQHF
>TRBV7-2|TRBJ1-4
CASSLSSAGLSEKLFF
>TRBV11-2|TRBJ1-2
CASSWVGGSPHGYTF
>TRBV6-5|TRBJ1-1
CASSYLGAGEAFF
>TRBV5-1|TRBJ2-1
CASSLAAGWGRDEQFF
>TRBV5-1|TRBJ2-2
CASSLGLYTGELFF
>TRBV5-4|TRBJ2-5
CASTRDTSAQETQYF
>TRBV6-1|TRBJ1-2
CASSEGTGGGYGYTF
>TRBV30|TRBJ2-1
CAWSILNNEQFF
>TRBV2|TRBJ2-7
CASSDPARDEQYF
>TRBV30|TRBJ1-5
CAWSREFNQPQHF
>TRBV2|TRBJ2-1
CASSGQSRGLAGGSSYNEQFF
>TRBV2|TRBJ1-2
CASSGQGVGYTF
>TRBV2|TRBJ1-6
CASSNLQGSNSPLHF
>TRBV30|TRBJ2-7
CAWSQTYEQYF
>TRBV6-5|TRBJ2-7
CASSSGGLSYEQYF
>TRBV7-2|TRBJ2-7
CASSLGRGYEQYF
>TRBV2|TRBJ2-1
CASAPSGGARNEQFF
>TRBV27|TRBJ1-1
CASSIYAPLTENTEAFF
>TRBV5-6|TRBJ1-4
CASSLSLDINEKLFF
>TRBV7-8|TRBJ2-1
CASSADRDSLYNEQFF
>TRBV2|TRBJ2-7
CASSPSSYEQYF
>TRBV9|TRBJ2-5
CASSVTPGGGETQYF
>TRBV19|TRBJ2-7
CASGGSGSIRGEQYF